This record concerns one T cell receptor (beta chain) sequence. Its specific antigen is unknown. No base qualities exist here, and no much larger clone lies one base off it. Collaborating institutions collected whole blood in K2EDTA tubes following their own protocols. Collaborator samples were shipped for TCRbeta analysis as frozen whole blood, isolated PBMCs, or DNA extracted from either sample type. These data are taken from a study of blood T cell repertoires in COVID-19 (dated by TCRdb to the early 2020s). Regarding the study in general: Samples covering the acute and convalescent phases of COVID-19 were provided by collaborators in the United States, Italy and Spain. The material from the prospective study consisted of cDNA or gDNA derived from T cells, B-cell-depleted T cells, or PBMCs. The dataset comprised deeply sampled blood TCRbeta repertoires from subjects exposed to, actively infected with, or recovered from COVID-19. The repertoires were made available in a free public database intended to serve as a resource for research on the immune response to SARS-CoV-2. The samples were drawn from two sources: the first 160 participants of the ongoing ImmuneRACE study, and over 1,000 subjects contributed by 6 global collaborators. A de-identified subject ID, COVID-19 status, age in years and sex were almost always included in the sample metadata. Where HLA class I and class II types were available, the types were taken from metadata supplied by the sample provider, not from assay-based typing.

The CDR3 covers 13 residues, taking in both the cysteine and the phenylalanine. Kept here is only the CDR3 DNA, which spans 39 bases and is read in frame from base 1. CDR1 and CDR2 are read off the germline V gene as ENHRY and SYGVKD. The junction shows trimming of 9 bases on V and 4 bases on J, and the gene matches do not reach 1 base of it. TCRbeta CDR3 regions were amplified from genomic DNA by means of the immunoSEQ Assay, a bias-controlled multiplex PCR. The source study handled its data this way. Nucleated cell counts per sample were estimated from amplification of reference gene primers within the assay. To quantify the absolute abundance of each unique TCRbeta CDR3 rearrangement, sequence reads were collapsed and filtered. Productive Simpson clonality was computed per sample as the square root of Simpson's diversity index over productive rearrangements. This is the immuneACCESS table as TCRdb keeps it, with only in-frame sequences that have V and J called. A part of the clones is gone; compared with another copy, unresolved V genes explain less than half, and the rest is unexplained. That table supplies the V and J calls and clone size; D and trimming were determined from the DNA. This sample has roughly 230,000 clones in its table, and around 80% of those were observed once. The top ten clones comprise roughly 8.8% of the sample.

Summary of the overall study and its limitations: Clinical and demographic metadata were provided uncurated, with the amount varying by source and participant.

The sequence came from a man aged 40-49 years with active or convalescent COVID-19. Sequenced sample: peripheral blood. The sequence is built from TRBV10-3 and TRBJ2-2, with TRBD1 identical over 11 junction bases. The DNA sequence is as follows: TGTGCCATTGGGACAGGGGGCACCGGGGAGCTGTTTTTT. The translation is CAIGTGGTGELFF.